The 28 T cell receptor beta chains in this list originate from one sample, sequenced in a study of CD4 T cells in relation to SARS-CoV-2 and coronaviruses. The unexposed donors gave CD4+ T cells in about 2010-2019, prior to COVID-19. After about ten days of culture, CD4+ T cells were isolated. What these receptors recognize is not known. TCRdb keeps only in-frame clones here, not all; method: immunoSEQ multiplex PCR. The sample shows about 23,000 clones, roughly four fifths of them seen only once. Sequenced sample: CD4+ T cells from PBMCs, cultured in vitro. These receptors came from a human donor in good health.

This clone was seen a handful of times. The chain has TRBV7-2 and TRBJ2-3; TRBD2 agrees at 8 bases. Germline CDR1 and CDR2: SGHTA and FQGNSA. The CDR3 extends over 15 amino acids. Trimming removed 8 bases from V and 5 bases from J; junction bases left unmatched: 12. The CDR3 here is CASAILGGGIDTQYF. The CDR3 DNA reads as TGTGCCAGCGCCATTTTAGGCGGGGGGATAGATACGCAGTATTTT.

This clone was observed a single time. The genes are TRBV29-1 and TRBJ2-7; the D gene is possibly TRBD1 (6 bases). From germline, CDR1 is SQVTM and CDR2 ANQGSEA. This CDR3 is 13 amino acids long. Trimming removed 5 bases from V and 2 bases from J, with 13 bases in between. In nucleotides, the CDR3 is TGCAGCGTTCAACCGACAGGCCCCTACGAGCAGTACTTC. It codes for CSVQPTGPYEQYF.

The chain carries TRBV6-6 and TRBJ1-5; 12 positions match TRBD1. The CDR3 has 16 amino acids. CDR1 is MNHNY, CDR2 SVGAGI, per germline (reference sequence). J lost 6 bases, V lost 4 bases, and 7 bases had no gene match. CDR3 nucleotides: TGTGCCAGCAGTTCCTCCGGGACAGGGGGCCTTCAGCCCCAGCATTTT. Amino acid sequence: CASSSSGTGGLQPQHF.

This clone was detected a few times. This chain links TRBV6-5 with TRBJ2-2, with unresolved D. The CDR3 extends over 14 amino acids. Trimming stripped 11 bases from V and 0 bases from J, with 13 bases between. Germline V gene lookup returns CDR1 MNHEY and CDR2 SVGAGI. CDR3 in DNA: TGTGCCGCCCGGACCGTAACGAACACCGGGGAGCTGTTTTTT. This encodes CAARTVTNTGELFF.

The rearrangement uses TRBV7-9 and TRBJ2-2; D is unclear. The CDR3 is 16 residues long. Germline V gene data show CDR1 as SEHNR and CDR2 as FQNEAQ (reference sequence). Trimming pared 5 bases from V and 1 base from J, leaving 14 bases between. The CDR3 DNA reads TGTGCCAGCAGCCCTCCGGGCCTTCAGAACACCGGGGAGCTGTTTTTT. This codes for CASSPPGLQNTGELFF.

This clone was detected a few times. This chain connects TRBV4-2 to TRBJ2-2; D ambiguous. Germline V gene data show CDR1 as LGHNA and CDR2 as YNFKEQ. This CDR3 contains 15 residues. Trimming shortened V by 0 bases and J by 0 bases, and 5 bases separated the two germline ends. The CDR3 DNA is TGTGCCAGCAGCCAAGATCGGACGAACACCGGGGAGCTGTTTTTT. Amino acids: CASSQDRTNTGELFF.

CDR3 residues: CASSRRTRWTSTDTQYF. DNA of the CDR3: TGTGCCAGCAGCCGCAGAACTCGGTGGACTAGCACAGATACGCAGTATTTT. This chain links TRBV3-1 (or the pseudogene TRBV3-2) with TRBJ2-3, with a weak D call TRBD2 (5 bases). V shed 4 bases and J shed 0 bases, with 17 bases lying between them. The CDR3 consists of 17 residues. Germline lookup yields CDR1 LGHDT and CDR2 YNNKEL (reference sequence).

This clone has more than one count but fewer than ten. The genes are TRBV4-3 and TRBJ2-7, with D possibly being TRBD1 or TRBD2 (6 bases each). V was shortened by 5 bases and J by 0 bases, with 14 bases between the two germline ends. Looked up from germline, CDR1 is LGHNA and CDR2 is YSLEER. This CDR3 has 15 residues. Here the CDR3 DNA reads TGCGCCAGCAGCTACAAGGGGGAGGCCTCCTACGAGCAGTACTTC. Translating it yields CASSYKGEASYEQYF.

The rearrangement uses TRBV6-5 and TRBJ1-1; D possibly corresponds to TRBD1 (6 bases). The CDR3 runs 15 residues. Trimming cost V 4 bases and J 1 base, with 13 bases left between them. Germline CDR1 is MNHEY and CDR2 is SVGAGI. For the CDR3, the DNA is TGTGCCAGCAGTTCCATTTGGACAGCGAACACTGAAGCTTTCTTT. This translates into CASSSIWTANTEAFF.

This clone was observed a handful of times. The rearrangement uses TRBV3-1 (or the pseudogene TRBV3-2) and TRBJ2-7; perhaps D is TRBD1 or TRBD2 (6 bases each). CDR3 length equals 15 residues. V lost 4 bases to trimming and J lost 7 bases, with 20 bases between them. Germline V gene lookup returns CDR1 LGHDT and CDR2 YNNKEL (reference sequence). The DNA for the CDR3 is TGTGCCAGCAGCCCCCTTGGGGGCTACGCGGGGGAGCAGTACTTC. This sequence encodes CASSPLGGYAGEQYF.

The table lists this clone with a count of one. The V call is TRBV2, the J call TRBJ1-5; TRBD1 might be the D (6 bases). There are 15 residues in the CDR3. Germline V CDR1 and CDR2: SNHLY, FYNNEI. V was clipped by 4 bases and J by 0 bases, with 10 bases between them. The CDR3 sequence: CASSGTVYSNQPQHF. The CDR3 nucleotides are TGTGCCAGCAGTGGGACAGTATATAGCAATCAGCCCCAGCATTTT.

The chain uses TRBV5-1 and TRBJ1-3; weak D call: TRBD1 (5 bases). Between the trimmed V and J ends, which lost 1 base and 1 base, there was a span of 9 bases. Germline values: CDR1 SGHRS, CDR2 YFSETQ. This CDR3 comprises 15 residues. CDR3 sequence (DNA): TGCGCCAGCAGCTTGCTGTCAGGGTCTGGAAACACCATATATTTT. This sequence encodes CASSLLSGSGNTIYF. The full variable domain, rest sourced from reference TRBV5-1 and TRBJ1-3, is KAGVTQTPRYLIKTRGQQVTLSCSPISGHRSVSWYQQTPGQGLQFLFEYFSETQRNKGNFPGRFSGRQFSNSRSEMNVSTLELGDSALYLCASSLLSGSGNTIYFGEGSWLTVV.

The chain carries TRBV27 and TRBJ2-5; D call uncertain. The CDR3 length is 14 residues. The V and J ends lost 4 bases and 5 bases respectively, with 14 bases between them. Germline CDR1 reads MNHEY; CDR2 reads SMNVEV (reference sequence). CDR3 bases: TGTGCCAGCAGTTCCCCCTCGAGACCGGAGACCCAGTACTTC. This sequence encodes CASSSPSRPETQYF.

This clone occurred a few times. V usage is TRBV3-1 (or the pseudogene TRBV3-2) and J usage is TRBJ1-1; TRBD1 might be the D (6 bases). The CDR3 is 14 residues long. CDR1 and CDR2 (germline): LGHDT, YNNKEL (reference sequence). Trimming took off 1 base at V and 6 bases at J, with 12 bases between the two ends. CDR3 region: CASSQAGQRAEAFF. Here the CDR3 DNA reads TGTGCCAGCAGCCAAGCTGGACAGAGGGCTGAAGCTTTCTTT.

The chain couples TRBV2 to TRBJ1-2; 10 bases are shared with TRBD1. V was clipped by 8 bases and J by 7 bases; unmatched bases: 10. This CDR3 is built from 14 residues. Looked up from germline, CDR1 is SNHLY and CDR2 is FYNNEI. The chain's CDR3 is CASHRTGGQCGYTF. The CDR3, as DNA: TGTGCCAGCCATCGGACAGGGGGTCAGTGTGGCTACACCTTC.

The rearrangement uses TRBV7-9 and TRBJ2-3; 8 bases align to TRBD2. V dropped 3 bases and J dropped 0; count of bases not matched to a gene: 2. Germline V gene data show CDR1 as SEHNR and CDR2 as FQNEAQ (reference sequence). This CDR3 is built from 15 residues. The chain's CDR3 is CASSFQRGSTDTQYF. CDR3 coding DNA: TGTGCCAGCAGCTTTCAGCGGGGGAGCACAGATACGCAGTATTTT.

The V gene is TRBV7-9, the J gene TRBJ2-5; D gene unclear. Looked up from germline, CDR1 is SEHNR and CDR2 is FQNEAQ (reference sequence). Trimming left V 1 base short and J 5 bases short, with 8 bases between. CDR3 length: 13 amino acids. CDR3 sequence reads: CASSLVYGETQYF. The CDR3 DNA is TGTGCCAGCAGCTTAGTCTATGGGGAGACCCAGTACTTC.

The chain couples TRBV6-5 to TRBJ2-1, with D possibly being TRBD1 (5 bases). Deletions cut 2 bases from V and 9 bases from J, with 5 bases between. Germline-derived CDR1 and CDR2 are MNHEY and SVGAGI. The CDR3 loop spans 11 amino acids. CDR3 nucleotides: TGTGCCAGCAGTTACAGGGGTGAGCAGTTCTTC. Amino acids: CASSYRGEQFF.

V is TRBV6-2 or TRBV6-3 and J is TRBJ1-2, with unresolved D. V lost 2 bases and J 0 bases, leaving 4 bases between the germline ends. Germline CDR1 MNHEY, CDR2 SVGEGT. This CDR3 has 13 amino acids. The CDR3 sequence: CASSYKTNYGYTF. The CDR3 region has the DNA TGTGCCAGCAGTTACAAGACTAACTATGGCTACACCTTC.

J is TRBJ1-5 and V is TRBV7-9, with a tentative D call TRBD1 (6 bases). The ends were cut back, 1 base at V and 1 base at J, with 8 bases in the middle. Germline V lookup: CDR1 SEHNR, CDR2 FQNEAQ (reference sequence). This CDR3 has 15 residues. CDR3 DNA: TGTGCCAGCAGCTTAGAAGGGGGAAGCAATCAGCCCCAGCATTTT. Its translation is CASSLEGGSNQPQHF.

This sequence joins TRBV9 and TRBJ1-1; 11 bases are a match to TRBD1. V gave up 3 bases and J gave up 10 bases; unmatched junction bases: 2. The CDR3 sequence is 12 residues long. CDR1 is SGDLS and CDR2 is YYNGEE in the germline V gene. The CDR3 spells CASSAGTGGAFF. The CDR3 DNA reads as TGTGCCAGCAGCGCCGGGACAGGGGGAGCTTTCTTT.

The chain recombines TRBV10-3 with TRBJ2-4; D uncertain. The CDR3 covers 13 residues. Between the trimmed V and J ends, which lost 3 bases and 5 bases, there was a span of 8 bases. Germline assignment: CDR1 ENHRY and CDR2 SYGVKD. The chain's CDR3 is CAISEGNENIQYF. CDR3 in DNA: TGTGCCATCAGTGAAGGGAATGAAAACATTCAGTACTTC.

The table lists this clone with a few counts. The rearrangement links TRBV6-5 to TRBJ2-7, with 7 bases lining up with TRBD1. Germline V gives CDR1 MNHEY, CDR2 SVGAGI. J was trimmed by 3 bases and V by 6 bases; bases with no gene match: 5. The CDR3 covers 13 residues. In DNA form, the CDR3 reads TGTGCCAGCAGCGGACAGGTTCTCTACGAGCAGTACTTC. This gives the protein CASSGQVLYEQYF.

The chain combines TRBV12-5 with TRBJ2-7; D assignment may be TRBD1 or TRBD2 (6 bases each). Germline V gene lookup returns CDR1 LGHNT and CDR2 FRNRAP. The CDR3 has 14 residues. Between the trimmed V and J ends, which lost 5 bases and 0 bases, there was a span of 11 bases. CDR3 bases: TGTGCTAGTGGTCTCAGGGGACTCTCCTACGAGCAGTACTTC. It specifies CASGLRGLSYEQYF.

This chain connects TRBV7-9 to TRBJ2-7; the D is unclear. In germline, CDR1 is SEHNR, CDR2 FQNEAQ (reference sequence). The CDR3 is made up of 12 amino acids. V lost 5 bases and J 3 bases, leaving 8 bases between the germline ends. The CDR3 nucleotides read TGTGCCAGCAGCCCTGGGTACTACGAGCAGTACTTC. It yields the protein CASSPGYYEQYF.

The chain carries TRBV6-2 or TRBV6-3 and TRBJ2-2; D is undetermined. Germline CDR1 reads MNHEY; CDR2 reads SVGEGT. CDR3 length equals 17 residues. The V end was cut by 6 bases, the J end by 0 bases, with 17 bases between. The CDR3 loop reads CASSQNKKFANTGELFF. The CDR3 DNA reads TGTGCCAGCAGCCAAAATAAAAAGTTCGCGAACACCGGGGAGCTGTTTTTT.

The CDR3 protein is CASSQETGGQWSYEQYF. CDR3 DNA: TGCGCCAGCAGCCAAGAGACGGGGGGACAGTGGTCCTACGAGCAGTACTTC. The V gene is TRBV4-3, the J gene TRBJ2-7; D may match TRBD1 or TRBD2 (7 bases each). Trimming cost V 0 bases and J 1 base, with 16 bases left between them. This CDR3 is built from 17 residues. Per germline, CDR1 LGHNA and CDR2 YSLEER.

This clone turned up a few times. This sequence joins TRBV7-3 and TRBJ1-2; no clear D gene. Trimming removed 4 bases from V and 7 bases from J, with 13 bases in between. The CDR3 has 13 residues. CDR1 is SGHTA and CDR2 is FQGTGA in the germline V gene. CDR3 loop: CASSYDLLGGYTF. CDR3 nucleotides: TGTGCCAGCAGCTACGACCTGTTAGGTGGCTACACCTTC.